These T cell receptor beta chains were read from a single sample in a study of PD-L1 blockade in urothelial cancer. TCRdb keeps only in-frame clones here, not all; method: immunoSEQ multiplex PCR. The table lists roughly 40,000 clones, 80% to 95% of them singletons. The sequences come from PBMCs, collected around atezolizumab (anti-PD-L1) treatment. The receptors stem from a woman aged 55-70 years with urothelial cancer. Each CDR3 is given with its conserved first and last residue. Each record gives: V gene, J gene, CDR3 length, clone size, CDR3 protein. Size is stated for part of the rows, as once, few or many counts, or as a class when the clone is expanded.

TRBV18	TRBJ1-2	15	.	CASSPGRGQDYGYTF
TRBV10-2	TRBJ1-2	15	.	CASSEGGGRIYGYTF
TRBV18	TRBJ2-1	13	.	CASSPILNNEQFF
TRBV18	TRBJ2-1	13	few	CASSPRLANEQFF
TRBV7-2	TRBJ2-7	17	.	CASSFRGQGGTTYEQYF
TRBV28	TRBJ1-3	15	.	CASSPRTPTGDTIYF
TRBV28	TRBJ1-3	17	.	CASKGQGAVRSGNTIYF
TRBV9	TRBJ1-3	13	.	CASSANSGNTIYF
TRBV4-1	TRBJ2-5	15	.	CASSRVGQGKETQYF
TRBV20-1	TRBJ1-2	11	.	CSARDLGEGIF
TRBV29-1	TRBJ1-2	13	.	CSVVTGDRYGYTF
TRBV6-5	TRBJ1-1	11	.	CASSSYREAFF
TRBV18	TRBJ2-1	17	.	CASSPSLAETIYNEQFF
TRBV28	TRBJ2-1	15	once	CASSLGLAGEAEQFF
TRBV7-3	TRBJ2-5	18	.	CASSLTLRDRPNQETQYF
TRBV5-1	TRBJ2-1	13	once	CASRASGYNEQFF
TRBV7-9	TRBJ2-3	13	.	CASSLLPTDTQYF
TRBV2	TRBJ2-2	17	.	CASRTGLIAGNTGELFF
TRBV13	TRBJ1-2	16	.	CASSLGVLAAYTGYTF
TRBV11-2	TRBJ1-1	15	once	CASSLEADMNTEAFF
TRBV28	TRBJ2-2	15	.	CASSAGTVRAGELFF
TRBV10-3	TRBJ2-2	16	.	CAISTTSGTNTGELFF
TRBV10-3	TRBJ2-1	15	.	CAISESTSGVDEQFF
TRBV6-1	TRBJ1-1	14	.	CASIQRSGNTEAFF
TRBV28	TRBJ1-2	14	.	CASRQGAMNYGYTF
TRBV29-1	TRBJ2-7	12	.	CSVSGRPDEQYF
TRBV21-1	TRBJ2-1	20	.	CASSNGTLRRALGRYNEQFF
TRBV9	TRBJ1-2	14	.	CASSVGGDSYGYTF
TRBV4-3	TRBJ2-5	16	.	CASSQGSTGAEETQYF
TRBV29-1	TRBJ2-7	12	medium-sized	CSARDRAYEQYF
TRBV7-9	TRBJ2-7	16	.	CASSTLSGNNHHEQYF
TRBV9	TRBJ2-1	13	.	CASSVALGHEQFF
TRBV28	TRBJ1-1	14	.	CASSPWGGGGEAFF
TRBV7-9	TRBJ1-1	14	.	CASSLVGGATEAFF
TRBV10-3	TRBJ2-1	19	.	CAISEVTNQVRRSYNEQFF
TRBV4-2	TRBJ1-1	15	.	CASSPRTGDVTEAFF
TRBV11-2	TRBJ2-1	15	.	CASSSRGLHNNEQFF
TRBV15	TRBJ1-3	16	.	CATSRDEEGTGNTIYF
TRBV21-1	TRBJ1-3	17	.	CASSKGAKTSSGNTIYF
TRBV5-8	TRBJ2-7	18	.	CASSTATGGAFSVREQYF
TRBV7-9	TRBJ1-5	15	.	CASSLAGPDRGPQHF
TRBV5-6	TRBJ2-1	17	.	CASSLGPTSGRSNEQFF
TRBV12-5	TRBJ2-4	14	.	CASGPGTTQNIQYF
TRBV5-1	TRBJ1-4	14	.	CASSATQTNEKLFF
TRBV2	TRBJ2-1	15	.	CASTPGTSVVYEQFF
TRBV7-2	TRBJ2-1	11	.	CASSPVNEQFF
TRBV18	TRBJ2-7	19	.	CASSPKGLAGGPSTYEQYF
TRBV5-4	TRBJ2-3	16	.	CASSTRLAASTDTQYF
TRBV5-1	TRBJ2-7	12	.	CASSLDFYEQYF
TRBV7-3	TRBJ2-7	15	.	CASSLLDRRGGEQYF
TRBV18	TRBJ2-3	16	.	CASSPGTHLTTDTQYF
TRBV28	TRBJ2-1	12	.	CASSQSKRGQFF
TRBV7-9	TRBJ2-7	14	few	CASSEGLAGYEQYF
TRBV7-2	TRBJ2-7	14	.	CASSLLTGFYEQYF